This T cell receptor (beta chain) was captured in a study of blood T cell repertoires in COVID-19 (TCRdb year 2020). About the full investigation: The collaborator samples originated in the United States, Italy and Spain and spanned the acute and convalescent phases of COVID-19. A freely available public database, intended as a resource for researchers studying the immune response to SARS-CoV-2, is where the repertoires were released. Samples were obtained from the ongoing ImmuneRACE study (first 160 participants) and from roughly 1,300 subjects provided by 6 global collaborators. Deeply sampled blood TCRbeta repertoires from subjects exposed to, actively infected with, or recovered from COVID-19 were included in the dataset. The prospective study material was composed of cDNA or gDNA derived from T cells, B-cell-depleted T cells, or PBMCs. Where HLA class I and class II types were available, the types were taken from metadata supplied by the sample provider, not from assay-based typing. The sample metadata nearly always contained a de-identified subject ID, COVID-19 status, age in years and sex. Points the paper makes about the study in general: How much clinical and demographic metadata was included differed by source and by participant, and the metadata was provided uncurated.

Whole blood was collected in K2EDTA tubes by collaborating institutions according to the institutions' own protocols. For TCRbeta analysis, collaborator samples were shipped as frozen whole blood, as isolated PBMCs, or as DNA extracted from either sample type. TCRbeta CDR3 regions were amplified from genomic DNA using the immunoSEQ Assay, a bias-controlled multiplex PCR. Per the original workflow: Within the assay, amplification of reference gene primers was used to estimate how many nucleated cells each sample contained. To quantify the absolute abundance of each unique TCRbeta CDR3 rearrangement, sequence reads were collapsed and filtered. For each sample, productive Simpson clonality was calculated by taking the square root of Simpson's diversity index across productive rearrangements. TCRdb stores this immuneACCESS table with in-frame sequences only. Part of the clones is absent; in the studies checked, under half of the shortfall reflects unresolved V genes, and no reason is known for the rest. V and J calls and clone size are copied from that table; D and trimming were computed from the DNA. The sample profile shows under 500,000 clones; roughly 91% of them were found once. The ten largest clones represent about 4.5% of the sample.

A word on this clone: Its cognate antigen has yet to be identified. Per-nucleotide qualities are absent, and no much larger clonotype sits a single base away.

The sequence came from a woman aged 25 to 39 with acute or convalescent COVID-19. Sequences were obtained from peripheral blood.

The nucleotide sequence is TGTGCCAGCCAGGGTCTGGGTGGGGCCAACGTCCTGACTTTC. It translates to CASQGLGGANVLTF. The chain couples TRBV6-5 to TRBJ2-6; perhaps TRBD1 is the D gene, with 5 bases matching. The CDR3 numbers 14 residues from cysteine through phenylalanine. CDR3 DNA is the only sequence kept; it has 42 bases, read in frame from the first base. The germline V gene yields MNHEY for CDR1 and SVGAGI for CDR2. Deletion took 8 bases off V and 3 bases off J, with a span of 11 bases between the germline ends.